The 27 T cell receptor beta chains presented below share a single source sample, sequenced in a study of CD8 T cells in ankylosing spondylitis. Findings and limits, study-wide: Roughly 8 highly homologous variants made up a TCR beta motif that seemed to typify ankylosing spondylitis blood.

Each CDR3 protein is one row after TCRdb ran MiXCR on the 5' RACE reads. The table has hundreds of thousands of distinct CDR3 sequences, approximately 12% seen once. Which antigens these TCRs recognize remains unknown. The sample consisted of blood, either unsorted or a sorted T cell fraction (not recorded which). The receptors here all came from a male donor with ankylosing spondylitis.

This clonotype was counted once. V is TRBV12-3 or TRBV12-4 and J is TRBJ2-7, with D possibly TRBD2 on 5 matching bases. The length of the CDR3 is 17 residues. Trimming stripped 4 bases from V and 0 bases from J, with 19 bases between. In DNA, the CDR3 is TGTGCCAGCAGTTGGAGGCTGCACGCGGCTAGCTCCTACGAGCAGTACTTC. Its translation is CASSWRLHAASSYEQYF.

This clonotype was observed at least ten times. DNA of the CDR3: TGCAGTGCTAGAGATCCACAGCCGGGAAACACCATATATTTT. Protein: CSARDPQPGNTIYF. The J gene is TRBJ1-3, the V gene TRBV20-1; D gene ambiguous. Between the trimmed V and J ends, which lost 0 bases and 4 bases, there was a span of 10 bases. Per germline, CDR1 DFQATT and CDR2 SNEGSKA (reference sequence). The CDR3 runs 14 residues.

This clonotype occurred a few times. This chain uses TRBV20-1 with TRBJ2-7, with D tentatively TRBD1 or TRBD2 (5 bases each). Trimming left V 4 bases short and J 0 bases short, with 10 bases between. The CDR3 has 13 amino acids. Germline V gives CDR1 DFQATT, CDR2 SNEGSKA (reference sequence). In DNA form, the CDR3 reads TGCAGTGCTACGGGACGGCCCTCCTACGAGCAGTACTTC. It codes for CSATGRPSYEQYF.

This clonotype was seen a few times. V usage is TRBV7-2 and J usage is TRBJ1-1; D might be TRBD1 (5 bases). The ends were cut back, 2 bases at V and 4 bases at J, with 11 bases in the middle. There are 14 residues in the CDR3. Germline CDR1 and CDR2: SGHTA and FQGNSA. DNA of the CDR3: TGTGCCAGCAGCTTATATCGGGACGTCACTGAAGCTTTCTTT. Its protein product is CASSLYRDVTEAFF.

At least ten counts were recorded for this clonotype. V gene TRBV5-1 combines with J gene TRBJ1-5; D is ambiguous. V was cut by 0 bases and J by 7 bases, with 11 bases left in between. The germline CDR1 and CDR2 sequences are SGHRS and YFSETQ. The CDR3 has 14 residues. CDR3 protein: CASSLESGSQPQHF. CDR3 bases: TGCGCCAGCAGCTTGGAATCGGGAAGCCAGCCCCAGCATTTT.

The chain employs TRBV20-1 and TRBJ1-2; tentative D call: TRBD1 (6 bases). Germline V gene sequence: CDR1 DFQATT, CDR2 SNEGSKA (reference sequence). There are 11 residues in the CDR3. The CDR3 DNA is TGCGTCGCGCCAGGGGTCTATGGCTACACCTTC. It specifies CVAPGVYGYTF.

The CDR3 nucleotides read TGTGCCTCGGTAGCGGGGAACACCGGGGAGCTGTTTTTT. Translated, it gives CASVAGNTGELFF. The gene calls are TRBV6-1 and TRBJ2-2; 7 nucleotides agree with TRBD2. The CDR3 runs 13 residues. Germline V gene sequence: CDR1 MNHNS, CDR2 SASEGT. V lost 11 bases to trimming and J lost 1 base; unmatched junction nucleotides: 4.

The CDR3 region is CASSLVDRGTGELFF. In DNA form, the CDR3 reads TGCGCCAGCAGCTTGGTGGACAGAGGTACCGGGGAGCTGTTTTTT. This sequence joins TRBV5-1 and TRBJ2-2, with D tentatively TRBD1 (6 bases). The CDR3 extends over 15 amino acids. Germline CDR1 SGHRS, CDR2 YFSETQ. V gave up 0 bases and J gave up 5 bases, with 11 bases separating them.

V is TRBV5-4 and J is TRBJ2-2, with TRBD2 matching 10 bases. The trim removed 1 base at V and 5 bases at J, leaving 2 bases unmatched. Germline CDR1 is SGHNT and CDR2 is YYREEE (reference sequence). This CDR3 is built from 15 residues. The CDR3 bases are TGTGCCAGCAGCTTGACTAGCGGGAAAACCGGGGAGCTGTTTTTT. Translation gives CASSLTSGKTGELFF.

This clonotype appeared a few times. V usage is TRBV20-1 and J usage is TRBJ2-7; D gene ambiguous. V gave up 5 bases and J gave up 3 bases, with 8 bases separating them. Germline CDR1 and CDR2: DFQATT and SNEGSKA (reference sequence). CDR3 size: 11 residues. CDR3 amino acids: CSALSYYEQYF. DNA for the CDR3: TGCAGTGCTCTGTCTTACTACGAGCAGTACTTC.

This clonotype was counted many times. The chain uses TRBV6-1 and TRBJ1-4; possibly TRBD1 for D (6 bases). The CDR3 is made up of 14 amino acids. Germline CDR1 is MNHNS and CDR2 is SASEGT. Trimming took 6 bases from V and 4 from J, leaving 12 bases between them. The CDR3 spells CASREQGNNEKLFF. The CDR3 DNA follows: TGTGCCAGCAGGGAACAGGGAAATAATGAAAAACTGTTTTTT.

This sequence joins TRBV4-2 and TRBJ1-2; unclear D gene. Germline assignment: CDR1 LGHNA and CDR2 YNFKEQ. Trimming shortened V by 4 bases and J by 0 bases, and 12 bases separated the two germline ends. The CDR3 runs 15 residues. The DNA of the CDR3 is TGTGCCAGCAGCCCCTCCGGACTGACTAACTATGGCTACACCTTC. It yields the protein CASSPSGLTNYGYTF.

In this sample, this clonotype turned up many times. This chain uses TRBV20-1 with TRBJ1-1; 8 positions agree with TRBD1. The CDR3 extends over 14 amino acids. CDR1 DFQATT and CDR2 SNEGSKA come from the germline V gene (reference sequence). The CDR3 protein is CSDVRGRGNTEAFF. In nucleotides, the CDR3 is TGCAGCGACGTCAGGGGGCGCGGGAACACTGAAGCTTTCTTT.

This clonotype was seen a handful of times. The chain carries TRBV6-1 and TRBJ1-1, with D tentatively TRBD1 (6 bases). CDR1 and CDR2 from the germline V gene are MNHNS and SASEGT. V was clipped by 6 bases and J by 5 bases, with 13 bases between them. The CDR3 consists of 13 residues. The CDR3 region is CASRMDRYTEAFF. Written as DNA, the CDR3 is TGTGCCAGCAGGATGGACAGATATACTGAAGCTTTCTTT.

The V and J genes are TRBV3-1 and TRBJ1-5; D is possibly TRBD1 (5 bases). The ends were cut back, 4 bases at V and 1 base at J, with 14 bases in the middle. The CDR3 contains 16 residues. The germline gives CDR1 LGHDT, CDR2 YNNKEL (reference sequence). CDR3 amino acids: CASSPFGGISNQPQHF. In DNA, the CDR3 is TGTGCCAGCAGCCCGTTTGGGGGTATCAGCAATCAGCCCCAGCATTTT.

This clonotype turned up a few times. The genes are TRBV7-2 and TRBJ1-1; weak D call: TRBD1 (6 bases). Trimming removed 1 base at V and 5 bases at J, with 14 bases between. The CDR3 is 15 residues long. Germline V gene lookup returns CDR1 SGHTA and CDR2 FQGNSA. In nucleotides, the CDR3 is TGTGCCAGCAGCTTAGACACGGGGGCGCGGACTGAAGCTTTCTTT. Translation: CASSLDTGARTEAFF.

The chain has TRBV15 and TRBJ2-1; the D call may be TRBD1 or TRBD2 (6 bases each). The CDR3 is 13 amino acids. Trimming stripped 5 bases from V and 14 bases from J, with 19 bases between. Germline loops: CDR1 LNHNV, CDR2 YYDKDF (reference sequence). The CDR3 region is CATSRGYEGGEFF. DNA for the CDR3: TGTGCCACCAGCCGAGGGTACGAGGGGGGAGAGTTCTTC.

This clonotype has only a few counts. The CDR3 DNA reads as TGCGCCAGCGAGGGAGGGAACACTGAAGCTTTCTTT. It yields the protein CASEGGNTEAFF. V and J are TRBV10-2 and TRBJ1-1; D is unresolved. The V and J ends lost 8 bases and 1 base respectively, with 8 bases between them. The CDR3 is 12 residues long. The V gene's germline CDR1 is WSHSY and CDR2 SAAADI.

This chain uses TRBV28 with TRBJ2-1; no reliable D call. V lost 6 bases and J lost 9, with 15 bases in between. Germline V gene sequence: CDR1 MDHEN, CDR2 SYDVKM. This CDR3 has 13 residues. CDR3 nucleotides: TGTGCCAGCAGCTCCGGCCCGCTCTGTGAGCAGTTCTTC. Translating gives CASSSGPLCEQFF.

This clonotype was detected a few times. The rearrangement links TRBV20-1 to TRBJ2-3; TRBD2 aligns across 13 bases. This CDR3 contains 15 residues. The trim removed 4 bases at V and 3 bases at J, leaving 4 bases unmatched. Per the germline V gene, CDR1 is DFQATT and CDR2 is SNEGSKA (reference sequence). The CDR3 spells CSATRLAGGTDTQYF. CDR3 sequence (DNA): TGCAGTGCTACCCGACTAGCGGGAGGTACAGATACGCAGTATTTT.

Only a few counts were recorded for this clonotype. V and J are TRBV12-3 or TRBV12-4 and TRBJ1-4, with a tentative D call TRBD1 (6 bases). This CDR3 is built from 17 residues. The V and J ends lost 4 bases and 3 bases respectively, with 18 bases between them. CDR3 coding DNA: TGTGCCAGCAGTTCGACTTGGGGGGCGGAGGCTAATGAAAAACTGTTTTTT. Encoded protein: CASSSTWGAEANEKLFF.

V is TRBV6-2 or TRBV6-3 and J is TRBJ2-7; 15 nucleotides match TRBD2. This CDR3 region has 17 residues. The germline CDR1 and CDR2 sequences are MNHEY and SVGEGT. J was trimmed by 3 bases and V by 4 bases; bases with no gene match: 7. Here the CDR3 reads CASSSSTGLAGGYEQYF. CDR3 DNA sequence: TGTGCCAGCAGTTCAAGTACGGGACTAGCGGGAGGCTACGAGCAGTACTTC.

This clonotype was counted only a few times. This chain uses TRBV7-8 with TRBJ1-1; D possibly corresponds to TRBD1 (5 bases). Trimming took 6 bases from V and 3 from J, leaving 14 bases between them. Germline V gives CDR1 SGHVS, CDR2 FQNEAQ. The CDR3 extends over 14 amino acids. CDR3 region: CASSYQGYDTEAFF. In DNA, the CDR3 is TGTGCCAGCAGTTATCAGGGTTATGACACTGAAGCTTTCTTT.

This clonotype appeared a few times. The chain joins TRBV4-3 to TRBJ2-5; D possibly corresponds to TRBD2 (6 bases). The length of the CDR3 is 13 residues. V gave up 0 bases and J gave up 8 bases, with 10 bases separating them. Germline-derived CDR1 and CDR2 are LGHNA and YSLEER. As DNA, the CDR3 is TGCGCCAGCAGCCAAGATGGGGGGTCAACCCAGTACTTC. It is translated as CASSQDGGSTQYF.

This clonotype was picked up a small number of times. The chain recombines TRBV20-1 with TRBJ2-3; 7 nucleotides align to TRBD2. J lost 6 bases, V lost 0 bases, and 9 bases had no gene match. The CDR3 is made up of 15 amino acids. Per germline, CDR1 DFQATT and CDR2 SNEGSKA (reference sequence). CDR3 sequence (DNA): TGCAGTGCTAGAGACAGGGAGGGGATTGGGGATACGCAGTATTTT. The encoded protein is CSARDREGIGDTQYF.

This clonotype has ten or more counts. The chain uses TRBV5-1 and TRBJ1-6; possible D gene TRBD1, 6 bases. The CDR3 covers 15 residues. The V end was cut by 7 bases, the J end by 7 bases, with 18 bases between. CDR1 is SGHRS, CDR2 YFSETQ, per germline. The DNA of the CDR3 is TGCGCCAGCGCAGAACCGGGACACGAAAATTCACCCCTCCACTTT. Its translation is CASAEPGHENSPLHF.

The genes are TRBV20-1 and TRBJ2-1, with 12 bases that match TRBD2. The CDR3 is 14 amino acids. The germline gives CDR1 DFQATT, CDR2 SNEGSKA (reference sequence). V dropped 5 bases and J dropped 8; count of bases not matched to a gene: 7. The CDR3 spells CSAGTSGGPDEQFF. For the CDR3, the DNA is TGCAGTGCTGGAACTAGCGGGGGGCCCGATGAGCAGTTCTTC.